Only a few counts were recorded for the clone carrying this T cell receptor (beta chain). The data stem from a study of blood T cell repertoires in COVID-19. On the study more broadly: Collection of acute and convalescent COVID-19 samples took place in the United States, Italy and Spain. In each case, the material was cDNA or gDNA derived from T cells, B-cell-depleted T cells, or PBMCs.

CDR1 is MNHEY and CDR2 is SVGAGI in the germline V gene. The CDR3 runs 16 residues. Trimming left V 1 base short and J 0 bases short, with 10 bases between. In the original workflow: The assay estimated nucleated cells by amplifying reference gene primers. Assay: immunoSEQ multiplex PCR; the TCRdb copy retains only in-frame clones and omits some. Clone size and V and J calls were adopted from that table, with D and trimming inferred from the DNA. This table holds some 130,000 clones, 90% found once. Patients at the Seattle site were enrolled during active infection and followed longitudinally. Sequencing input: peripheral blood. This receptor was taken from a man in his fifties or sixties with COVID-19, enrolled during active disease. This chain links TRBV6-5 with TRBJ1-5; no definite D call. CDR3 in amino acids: CASSYYPVLSNQPQHF. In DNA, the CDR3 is TGTGCCAGCAGTTACTATCCAGTCCTTAGCAATCAGCCCCAGCATTTT.